This T cell receptor (beta chain) emerged from a study of CD8+ T cells in alopecia areata. Investigators isolated RNA and reverse transcribed it into cDNA to act as the sequencing template. Clones were sequenced by immunoSEQ multiplex PCR, and TCRdb holds only the in-frame ones, with some missing. The sample yields about 1,400 clones, without any singletons. This clone was counted at least ten times. Gene names follow the mouse nomenclature. The read ends 4 residues early relative to the CDR3; the germline J gene fills the gap. V lost 3 bases and J lost 2; bases outside the gene matches: 8. Germline CDR1 reads NNHDY; CDR2 reads SYVADS. CDR3 length equals 18 residues.

The chain carries TRBV13-3 and TRBJ2-5; 14 bases match TRBD2. This clonotype was obtained from a C3H/HeJ mouse with alopecia areata. This mouse strain has H2-k as its MHC haplotype. Sequenced material: lesional skin. CDR3 DNA (partial): TGTGCCAGCAGTGTCCCGGGACTGGGGGGGCGCACCCAAGAC. It specifies CASSVPGLGGRTQD. The entire CDR3 reads CASSVPGLGGRTQDTQYF.